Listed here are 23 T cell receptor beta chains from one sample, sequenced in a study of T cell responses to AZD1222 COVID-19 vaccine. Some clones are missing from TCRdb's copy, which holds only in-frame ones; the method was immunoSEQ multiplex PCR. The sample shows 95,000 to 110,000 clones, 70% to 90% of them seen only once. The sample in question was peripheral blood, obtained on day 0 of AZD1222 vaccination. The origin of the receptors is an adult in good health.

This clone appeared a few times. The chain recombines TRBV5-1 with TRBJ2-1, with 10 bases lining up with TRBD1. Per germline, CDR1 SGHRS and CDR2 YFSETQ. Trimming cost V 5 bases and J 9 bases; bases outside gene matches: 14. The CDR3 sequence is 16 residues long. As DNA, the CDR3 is TGCGCCAGCAGAAACCGGGACAGGGGTAGCGGGCTTGAGCAGTTCTTC. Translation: CASRNRDRGSGLEQFF.

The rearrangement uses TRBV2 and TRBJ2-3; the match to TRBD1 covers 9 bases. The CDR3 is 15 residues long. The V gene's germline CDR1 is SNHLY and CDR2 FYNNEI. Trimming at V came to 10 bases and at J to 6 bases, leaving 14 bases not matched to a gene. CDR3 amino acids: CANKKQGAPADTQYF. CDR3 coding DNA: TGTGCCAACAAAAAACAGGGGGCTCCTGCCGATACGCAGTATTTT. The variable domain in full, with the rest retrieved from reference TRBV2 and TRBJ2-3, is EPEVTQTPSHQVTQMGQEVILRCVPISNHLYFYWYRQILGQKVEFLVSFYNNEISEKSEIFDDQFSVERPDGSNFTLKIRSTKLEDSAMYFCANKKQGAPADTQYFGPGTRLTVL.

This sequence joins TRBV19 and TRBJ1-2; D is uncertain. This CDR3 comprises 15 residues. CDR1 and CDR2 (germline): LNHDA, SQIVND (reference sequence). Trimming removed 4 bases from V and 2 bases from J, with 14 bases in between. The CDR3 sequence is CASSTPPDRNYGYTF. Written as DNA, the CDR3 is TGTGCCAGTAGTACCCCACCCGACCGGAACTATGGCTACACCTTC. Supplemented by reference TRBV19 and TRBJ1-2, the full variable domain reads DGGITQSPKYLFRKEGQNVTLSCEQNLNHDAMYWYRQDPGQGLRLIYYSQIVNDFQKGDIAEGYSVSREKKESFPLTVTSAQKNPTAFYLCASSTPPDRNYGYTFGSGTRLTVV.

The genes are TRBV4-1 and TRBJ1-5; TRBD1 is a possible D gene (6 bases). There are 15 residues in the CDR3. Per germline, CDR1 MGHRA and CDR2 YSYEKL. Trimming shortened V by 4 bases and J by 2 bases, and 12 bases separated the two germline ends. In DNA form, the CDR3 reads TGCGCCAGCAGCCGTACGGCAGGGGGCAATCAGCCCCAGCATTTT. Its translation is CASSRTAGGNQPQHF.

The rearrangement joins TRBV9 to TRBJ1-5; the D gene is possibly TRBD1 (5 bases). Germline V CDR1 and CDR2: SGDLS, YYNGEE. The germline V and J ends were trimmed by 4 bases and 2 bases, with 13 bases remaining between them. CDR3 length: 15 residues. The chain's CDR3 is CASSPGGGGNQPQHF. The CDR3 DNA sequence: TGTGCCAGCAGCCCCGGCGGGGGAGGCAATCAGCCCCAGCATTTT. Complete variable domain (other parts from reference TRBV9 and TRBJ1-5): DSGVTQTPKHLITATGQRVTLRCSPRSGDLSVYWYQQSLDQGLQFLIQYYNGEERAKGNILERFSAQQFPDLHSELNLSSLELGDSALYFCASSPGGGGNQPQHFGDGTRLSIL.

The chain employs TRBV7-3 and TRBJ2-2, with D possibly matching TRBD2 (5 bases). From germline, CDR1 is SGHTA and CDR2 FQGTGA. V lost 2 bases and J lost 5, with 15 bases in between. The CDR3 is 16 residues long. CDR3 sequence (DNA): TGTGCCAGCAGCTTATGGTCGGGGATGAGAACCGGGGAGCTGTTTTTT. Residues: CASSLWSGMRTGELFF.

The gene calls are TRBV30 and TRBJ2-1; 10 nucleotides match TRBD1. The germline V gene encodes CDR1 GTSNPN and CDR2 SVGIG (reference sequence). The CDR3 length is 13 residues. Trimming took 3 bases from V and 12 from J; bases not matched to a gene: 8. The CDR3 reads CAWRDRGLIGQFF. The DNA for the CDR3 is TGTGCCTGGAGGGACAGGGGGTTGATAGGGCAGTTCTTC.

The CDR3 spells CASSDLKDRSSYEQYF. The CDR3 DNA reads TGTGCCAGCAGTGACCTCAAGGACCGGAGCTCCTACGAGCAGTACTTC. The V and J genes are TRBV6-1 and TRBJ2-7; D ambiguous. Trimming took 3 bases from V and 0 from J, leaving 15 bases between them. This CDR3 comprises 16 residues. Germline values: CDR1 MNHNS, CDR2 SASEGT.

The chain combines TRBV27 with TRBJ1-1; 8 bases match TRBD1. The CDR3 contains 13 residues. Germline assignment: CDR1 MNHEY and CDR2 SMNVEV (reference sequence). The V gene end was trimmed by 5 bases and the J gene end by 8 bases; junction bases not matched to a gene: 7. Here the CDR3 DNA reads TGTGCCAGCAGTCCTGGACAGGGTTCCGAAGCTTTCTTT. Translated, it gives CASSPGQGSEAFF.

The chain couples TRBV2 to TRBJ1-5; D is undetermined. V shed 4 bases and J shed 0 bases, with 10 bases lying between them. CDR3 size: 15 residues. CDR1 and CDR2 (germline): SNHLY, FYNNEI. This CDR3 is CASSVRQISNQPQHF. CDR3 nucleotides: TGTGCCAGCAGTGTGAGGCAGATTAGCAATCAGCCCCAGCATTTT.

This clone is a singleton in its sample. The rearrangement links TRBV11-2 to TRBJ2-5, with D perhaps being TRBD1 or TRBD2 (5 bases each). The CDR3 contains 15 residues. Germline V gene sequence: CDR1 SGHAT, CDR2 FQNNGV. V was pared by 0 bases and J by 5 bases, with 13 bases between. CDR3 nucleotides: TGTGCCAGCAGCTTAGATACCCAGGGCGGGGAGACCCAGTACTTC. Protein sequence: CASSLDTQGGETQYF.

This chain's CDR3 is CSVEVTGGNYGYTF. Here the CDR3 DNA reads TGCAGCGTTGAGGTGACAGGGGGAAACTATGGCTACACCTTC. V usage is TRBV29-1 and J usage is TRBJ1-2; 9 nucleotides match TRBD1. The CDR3 runs 14 residues. Germline V gene data show CDR1 as SQVTM and CDR2 as ANQGSEA. V was pared by 3 bases and J by 2 bases, with 4 bases of the junction left unmatched. Full variable domain (missing parts from reference TRBV29-1 and TRBJ1-2): SAVISQKPSRDICQRGTSLTIQCQVDSQVTMMFWYRQQPGQSLTLIATANQGSEATYESGFVIDKFPISRPNLTFSTLTVSNMSPEDSSIYLCSVEVTGGNYGYTFGSGTRLTVV.

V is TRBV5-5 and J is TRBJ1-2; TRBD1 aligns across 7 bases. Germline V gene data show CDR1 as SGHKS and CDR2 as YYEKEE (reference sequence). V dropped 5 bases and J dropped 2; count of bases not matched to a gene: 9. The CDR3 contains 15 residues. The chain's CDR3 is CASSSGGLGNYGYTF. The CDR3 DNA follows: TGTGCCAGCAGTTCAGGGGGACTGGGGAACTATGGCTACACCTTC.

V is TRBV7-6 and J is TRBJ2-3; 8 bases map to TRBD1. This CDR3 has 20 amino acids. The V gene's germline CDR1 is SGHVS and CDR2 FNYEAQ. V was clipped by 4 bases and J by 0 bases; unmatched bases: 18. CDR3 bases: TGTGCCAGCAGCTCCGGAGGGGACAGGAGTTATTCCACTAGCACAGATACGCAGTATTTT. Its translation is CASSSGGDRSYSTSTDTQYF.

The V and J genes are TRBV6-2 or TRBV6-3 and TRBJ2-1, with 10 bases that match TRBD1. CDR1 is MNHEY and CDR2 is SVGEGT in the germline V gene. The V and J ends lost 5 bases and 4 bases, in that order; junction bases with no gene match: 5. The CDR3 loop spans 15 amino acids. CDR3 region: CASSDGTGDYNEQFF. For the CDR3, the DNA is TGTGCCAGCAGTGACGGGACAGGGGATTACAATGAGCAGTTCTTC.

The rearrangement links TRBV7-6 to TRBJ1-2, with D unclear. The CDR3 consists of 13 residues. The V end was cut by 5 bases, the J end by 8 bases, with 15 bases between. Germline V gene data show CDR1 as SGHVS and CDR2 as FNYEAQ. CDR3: CASSANELGGYTF. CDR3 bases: TGTGCCAGCAGCGCGAACGAACTGGGGGGCTACACCTTC. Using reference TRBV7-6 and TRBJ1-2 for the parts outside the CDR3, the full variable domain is GAGVSQSPRYKVTKRGQDVALRCDPISGHVSLYWYRQALGQGPEFLTYFNYEAQQDKSGLPNDRFSAERPEGSISTLTIQRTEQRDSAMYRCASSANELGGYTFGSGTRLTVV.

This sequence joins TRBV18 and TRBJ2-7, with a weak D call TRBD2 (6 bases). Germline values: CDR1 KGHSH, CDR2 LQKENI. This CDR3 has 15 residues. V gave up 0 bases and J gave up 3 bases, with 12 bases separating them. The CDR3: CASSPPSLGGYEQYF. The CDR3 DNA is TGTGCCAGCTCACCACCGAGCCTGGGAGGCTACGAGCAGTACTTC.

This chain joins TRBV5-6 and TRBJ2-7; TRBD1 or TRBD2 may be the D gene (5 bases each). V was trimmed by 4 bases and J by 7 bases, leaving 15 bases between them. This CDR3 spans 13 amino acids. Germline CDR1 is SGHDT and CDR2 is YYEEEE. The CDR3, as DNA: TGTGCCAGCAGCAAGGGACCCCAGCGGGAGCAGTACTTC. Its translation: CASSKGPQREQYF.

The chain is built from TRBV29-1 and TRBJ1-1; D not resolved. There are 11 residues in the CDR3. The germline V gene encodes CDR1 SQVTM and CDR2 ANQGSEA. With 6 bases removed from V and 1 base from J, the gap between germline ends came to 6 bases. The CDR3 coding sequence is TGCAGCGTCCCAGAGAACACTGAAGCTTTCTTT. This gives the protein CSVPENTEAFF. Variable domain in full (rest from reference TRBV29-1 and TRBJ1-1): SAVISQKPSRDICQRGTSLTIQCQVDSQVTMMFWYRQQPGQSLTLIATANQGSEATYESGFVIDKFPISRPNLTFSTLTVSNMSPEDSSIYLCSVPENTEAFFGQGTRLTVV.

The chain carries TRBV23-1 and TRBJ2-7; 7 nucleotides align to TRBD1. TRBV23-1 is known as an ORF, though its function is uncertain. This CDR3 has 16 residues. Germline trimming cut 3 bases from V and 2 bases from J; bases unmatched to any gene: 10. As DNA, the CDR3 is TGCGCCAGCAGTCATCCCACGGGACAGACCCCCTACGAGCAGTACTTC. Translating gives CASSHPTGQTPYEQYF.

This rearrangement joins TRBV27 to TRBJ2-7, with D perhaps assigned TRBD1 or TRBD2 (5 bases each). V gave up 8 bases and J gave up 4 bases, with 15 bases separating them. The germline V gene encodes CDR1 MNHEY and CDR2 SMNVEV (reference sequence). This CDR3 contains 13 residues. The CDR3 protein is CASCPGEGYEQYF. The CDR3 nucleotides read TGTGCCAGCTGCCCCGGTGAGGGGTACGAGCAGTACTTC.

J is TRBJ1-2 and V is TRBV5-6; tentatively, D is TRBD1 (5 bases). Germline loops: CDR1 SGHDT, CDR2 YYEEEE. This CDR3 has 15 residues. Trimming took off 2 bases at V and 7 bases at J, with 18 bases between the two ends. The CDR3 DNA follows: TGTGCCAGCAGCTTTAAAGCGGGACTCAGGTCTGGCTACACCTTC. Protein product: CASSFKAGLRSGYTF.

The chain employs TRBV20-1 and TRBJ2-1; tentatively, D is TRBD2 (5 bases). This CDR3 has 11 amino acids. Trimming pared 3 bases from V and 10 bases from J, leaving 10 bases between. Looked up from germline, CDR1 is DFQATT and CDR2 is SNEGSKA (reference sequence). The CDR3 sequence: CSASRGGEQFF. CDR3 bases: TGCAGTGCTAGCCGGGGTGGAGAGCAGTTCTTC.